This TCR beta chain was identified in a study of shared clonotypes between healthy human individuals. General observations from the study: Compared with clonotypes that all four donors shared, non-shared clonotypes had lower generation probabilities. Memory subsets had estimated richness that was generally smaller than that of naive subsets. Only blood was sampled; tissue repertoires likely differ.

The CDR3 runs 17 residues. With V trimmed by 5 bases and J by 5 bases, 8 bases remained unmatched. Germline CDR1 reads SGHAT; CDR2 reads FQNNGV. In the study's own analysis: ImmunoSEQ output held junction-only sequences without quality scores, so filtering differed. TCRdb's copy holds only in-frame clones and misses some; the assay was immunoSEQ multiplex PCR. That table is the source of V, J and clone size, and D and trimming were worked out from the DNA. The sample has some 2.4 million clones, more than 85% seen once. As to this clone: The target antigen is unknown.

This chain joins TRBV11-2 and TRBJ2-1; 14 bases line up with TRBD2. The sample taken for sequencing was naive CD4+ T cells from PBMCs. This sample's subset: CD45RA+ positively selected. The clonotype comes from a man younger than 35 in good health. Some clones in this sample may be carry-over from other donors' samples. This CDR3 is CASSPRGLAGGDNEQFF. CDR3 DNA: TGTGCCAGCAGCCCACGCGGACTAGCGGGAGGCGACAATGAGCAGTTCTTC. Full variable domain (outside the CDR3, taken from reference TRBV11-2 and TRBJ2-1): EAGVAQSPRYKIIEKRQSVAFWCNPISGHATLYWYQQILGQGPKLLIQFQNNGVVDDSQLPKDRFSAERLKGVDSTLKIQPAKLEDSAVYLCASSPRGLAGGDNEQFFGPGTRLTVL.